Listed below are T cell receptor beta chains from one sample, sequenced in a study of blood T cell repertoires in COVID-19. TCRdb's table, derived via immunoSEQ multiplex PCR, lists solely in-frame clones and lacks some. This table has 130,000 or so clones, roughly four fifths appearing once. Sequenced: peripheral blood. The receptors derive from a woman aged 60-70 years with acute or convalescent COVID-19. The CDR3 runs from the conserved cysteine through the conserved F or W. D genes are given only for firm matches. Not every row has a clone size; where given, it reads once, few, many or a size class.

D gene,clone size,J gene,CDR3 length,V gene,CDR3 DNA,CDR3 protein
.,.,TRBJ1-1,15,TRBV11-2,TGTGCCAGCACCCCCAGGCGGGGAGCGGCCACTGAAGCTTTCTTT,CASTPRRGAATEAFF
TRBD2,.,TRBJ2-3,16,TRBV7-8,TGTGCCAGCAGCTTAGGTCTTAATATAGCGGGCGATACGCAGTATTTT,CASSLGLNIAGDTQYF
.,.,TRBJ1-1,13,TRBV27,TGTGCCAGCCAAGCCTCAATAAACACTGAAGCTTTCTTT,CASQASINTEAFF
.,.,TRBJ1-3,17,TRBV9,TGTGCCAGCAGCGTAGGCTCAGGGCCGATCTCTGGAAACACCATATATTTT,CASSVGSGPISGNTIYF
.,.,TRBJ1-6,15,TRBV30,TGTGCCTGGAGTGGGGGGGGGTCCTATAATTCACCCCTCCACTTT,CAWSGGGSYNSPLHF
.,.,TRBJ1-2,13,TRBV6-2/TRBV6-3,TGTGCCAGCAGTGGGGCAACTGGGGATGGCTACACCTTC,CASSGATGDGYTF
TRBD2,.,TRBJ2-3,17,TRBV11-2,TGTGCCAGCAGCTTACTCGGGACTAGTAGAATGGGGGATACGCAGTATTTT,CASSLLGTSRMGDTQYF
TRBD1,.,TRBJ2-7,14,TRBV30,TGTGCCTGGACGGTAGGACAGGGCTTCGACGAGCAGTACTTC,CAWTVGQGFDEQYF
.,.,TRBJ1-4,13,TRBV6-5,TGTGCCAGCAGGCCCAACTTTGAGGAAAAACTGTTTTTT,CASRPNFEEKLFF
.,.,TRBJ2-3,15,TRBV7-9,TGTGCCAGCAGCCCCCCCTGGGAACAGGGAGATACGCAGTATTTT,CASSPPWEQGDTQYF
TRBD1,.,TRBJ1-1,12,TRBV28,TGTGCCAGCAGCTACAGGGGCCTTGAAGCTTTCTTT,CASSYRGLEAFF
.,.,TRBJ1-3,17,TRBV5-6,TGTGCCAGCAGCTTGTTTCTAGGGGCGAGACCTGGAAACACCATATATTTT,CASSLFLGARPGNTIYF
.,.,TRBJ2-1,14,TRBV2,TGTGCCAGCATGGTTCCTACCAAGTACAATGAGCAGTTCTTC,CASMVPTKYNEQFF
TRBD1,.,TRBJ1-2,15,TRBV6-5,TGTGCCAGCAGTTACGACCGCCAGGGGGCTGGAGGCTACACCTTC,CASSYDRQGAGGYTF
.,few,TRBJ1-2,14,TRBV19,TGTGCCAGTAGTCTAATTTCAGGGGATTATGGCTACACCTTC,CASSLISGDYGYTF
.,.,TRBJ1-2,12,TRBV6-6,TGTGCCAGCGCTGCTTCTAGCTATGGCTACACCTTC,CASAASSYGYTF